This T cell receptor (beta chain) emerged from a study of blood T cell repertoires in COVID-19. J lost 6 bases, V lost 4 bases, and 9 bases had no gene match. Per germline, CDR1 MRHNA and CDR2 SNTAGT. This CDR3 comprises 15 residues. The repertoire was sequenced with immunoSEQ multiplex PCR; TCRdb's copy has only in-frame clones and lacks some. In the table there are around 140,000 clones, roughly 90% of which are singletons. The receptor was isolated from a human donor in a cohort sampled during active COVID-19. The chain links TRBV6-4 to TRBJ2-3; 8 nucleotides line up with TRBD2. The sample taken for sequencing was peripheral blood. CDR3 loop: CASSGWRGEKDTQYF. DNA of the CDR3: TGTGCCAGCAGTGGATGGCGGGGGGAGAAGGATACGCAGTATTTT.